The source of this TCR beta chain is a study of shared clonotypes between healthy human individuals. Across the study: Per-donor plates numbered three CD4 naive, three CD4 memory, two CD8 naive and one CD8 memory. Study-wide points: Sampling included only blood; tissue repertoires likely differ. When naive CD4 clonotypes were compared across a few donors, approximately 5% were shared.

Each PCR replicate from the sorted subsets contained about 210 ng DNA, which is about 31,000 T cell genomes. Method: immunoSEQ multiplex PCR; TCRdb's copy keeps in-frame clones and lacks some. The data show 2 million to 2.5 million clones, with roughly 92% seen just once and around 0.38% held by the top ten. Details on this clone: The antigen remains unidentified.

Germline CDR1 reads LNHNV; CDR2 reads YYDKDF (reference sequence). The V and J ends lost 0 bases and 3 bases respectively, with 14 bases between them. The CDR3 extends over 16 amino acids. This receptor was obtained from a man between 18 and 35 years old in good health. Some clones in this sample may be carry-over from other donors' samples. Sample: naive CD4+ T cells from PBMCs. Subset specified: CD45RA+ positively selected. The chain uses TRBV15 and TRBJ1-1; D remains unclear. In DNA, the CDR3 is TGTGCCACCAGCAGAGATCGTAGGGCTATATACACTGAAGCTTTCTTT. Translated, it gives CATSRDRRAIYTEAFF.